The following is a T cell receptor beta chain sequence with its context. Its antigen is unknown. This entry comes from a study of cytomegalovirus exposure and HLA in healthy donors. Study overall: Unique TCRs numbering around 80 million, obtained from HLA-typed donors, made up an early data release.

The PCR employed 60 Vbeta primers together with 13 Jbeta primers. Per the original data handling: Later, an analysis found about 83 million unique TCR beta chains, and about 10 million of these were shared. Libraries were prepared by immunoSEQ multiplex PCR; TCRdb keeps only in-frame clonotypes and omits some of them. The V and J calls and clone size come from that table; D and trimming were worked out from the DNA. The sample lists about 180,000 clones; around 80% were seen once. The CDR3 consists of 12 residues. V lost 5 bases and J lost 8; bases outside the gene matches: 5. The germline V gene encodes CDR1 SGHRS and CDR2 YFSETQ. Study-level results: Productive status was seen about 90% or about 30% of the time for most TCR beta V segments in an earlier analysis. The authors assumed roughly uniform sequencing depth across donors for presence/absence analyses.

Source material: PBMCs. The chain joins TRBV5-1 to TRBJ1-2; 8 bases are a match to TRBD1. This TCR came from a man younger than 35 in good health and CMV-seronegative. The CDR3 loop is CASRTGEGGYTF. The DNA for the CDR3 is TGCGCCAGCAGGACAGGGGAAGGGGGCTACACCTTC.